A selection of T cell receptor beta chains follows, all from one sample in a study of blood T cell repertoires in COVID-19. Repertoires were generated with immunoSEQ multiplex PCR, while TCRdb's copy carries only in-frame clones and drops some. The sample contains some 250,000 clones, roughly 84% of which appear only once. The specimen was peripheral blood. These receptors were collected from a man in his fifties or sixties with active or convalescent COVID-19. Each CDR3 is given with its conserved first and last residue. The D gene is left open where the match is weak. Rows may omit the clone size; those that give it use once, few, many or a size class.

clone_size	j_call	v_call	d_call	cdr3_nt	cdr3_aa
-	TRBJ2-7	TRBV5-5	TRBD2	TGTGCCAGCCTTCCGACTAGCGGCTCCTACGAGCAGTACTTC	CASLPTSGSYEQYF
-	TRBJ2-2	TRBV7-2	-	TGTGCCAGCAGCTTAGCGCTGAGACTAGGGAGCACCGGGGAGCTGTTTTTT	CASSLALRLGSTGELFF
-	TRBJ2-7	TRBV6-2/TRBV6-3	-	TGTGCCAGCAGTTATAGTCCGGCCCTACGGGACGAGCAGTACTTC	CASSYSPALRDEQYF
few	TRBJ2-1	TRBV7-8	TRBD1	TGTGCCAGCAGCCTAGGGACAGGGGGCAACAATGAGCAGTTCTTC	CASSLGTGGNNEQFF
-	TRBJ2-2	TRBV19	-	TGTGCCAGTAGTCCCGGACTGTGGGAGCTGTTTTTT	CASSPGLWELFF
-	TRBJ2-1	TRBV6-2/TRBV6-3	TRBD2	TGTGCCAGCAGTACTCAACCTAGCGGGGGCCCGTTTAATGAGCAGTTCTTC	CASSTQPSGGPFNEQFF
-	TRBJ2-3	TRBV4-1	-	TGCGCCAGCAGCCAAGATAGCCAGTCTGCGTATACGCAGTATTTT	CASSQDSQSAYTQYF
once	TRBJ1-1	TRBV9	TRBD1	TGTGCCAGCAGCGTCAGCCGGGACAGGGTCATGAACACTGAAGCTTTCTTT	CASSVSRDRVMNTEAFF
-	TRBJ2-3	TRBV14	-	TGTGCCAGCAGCCTTCCCCAGGCGGGCCTCACAGATACGCAGTATTTT	CASSLPQAGLTDTQYF
-	TRBJ1-1	TRBV7-9	-	TGTGCCAGCAGCCTACAGGGGAACACTGAAGCTTTCTTT	CASSLQGNTEAFF
many	TRBJ2-6	TRBV2	TRBD1	TGTGCCAGCAGGTCGGACAGGGGGTCCTCCGGGGCCAACGTCCTGACTTTC	CASRSDRGSSGANVLTF
-	TRBJ2-5	TRBV24-1	TRBD1	TGTGCCACCAGTGACCGGACAGGAGAGACCCAGTACTTC	CATSDRTGETQYF
-	TRBJ1-2	TRBV7-3	TRBD1	TGTGCCAGCAGCCCCCAGACAGGGGATGGCTACACCTTC	CASSPQTGDGYTF
-	TRBJ1-1	TRBV30	-	TGTGCCTGGATACTATCCCGAAGTGAAGCTTTCTTT	CAWILSRSEAFF
-	TRBJ2-5	TRBV19	TRBD1	TGTGCCAGCGCCGGGACAGGGGCGCAAGAGACCCAGTACTTC	CASAGTGAQETQYF
-	TRBJ1-2	TRBV29-1	-	TGCAGCGTTGAGGGTGAGAGCCAACTATTCGGCTACACCTTC	CSVEGESQLFGYTF
-	TRBJ1-5	TRBV5-5	TRBD1	TGTGCCAGCAGCTCCGGGACAGGGGACAATCAGCCCCAGCATTTT	CASSSGTGDNQPQHF
-	TRBJ2-5	TRBV7-2	TRBD2	TGTGCCAGCAGCTTAGCTTCGCGGGGGGGCTTGGAGACCCAGTACTTC	CASSLASRGGLETQYF
-	TRBJ1-2	TRBV30	TRBD1	TGTGCCTGGAGGCGTAGTGACAGGGCGGTCTATGGCTACACCTTC	CAWRRSDRAVYGYTF
-	TRBJ2-3	TRBV6-5	-	TGTGCCAGCAGAGCTGTGGGCCCTGGCACAGATACGCAGTATTTT	CASRAVGPGTDTQYF
-	TRBJ2-6	TRBV7-8	TRBD1	TGTGCCAGCAGCTTACAAACCTTGGGACAGGTCGGGGCCAACGTCCTGACTTTC	CASSLQTLGQVGANVLTF
-	TRBJ2-1	TRBV2	TRBD2	TGTGCCAGCAGTGAAGCTCGAGCGGGGGCCCGACTCTCCTACAATGAGCAGTTCTTC	CASSEARAGARLSYNEQFF
few	TRBJ2-7	TRBV5-8	TRBD1	TGTGCCAGCGGATCCGGGACAGGGTCCTACGAGCAGTACTTC	CASGSGTGSYEQYF
once	TRBJ1-2	TRBV9	-	TGTGCCAGCAGCACCCCCTATTCAGGAAAAAACTATGGCTACACCTTC	CASSTPYSGKNYGYTF
-	TRBJ2-7	TRBV5-1	TRBD1	TGCGCCAGCAGGGAATGGCAGGGGGCCTACGAGCAGTACTTC	CASREWQGAYEQYF
-	TRBJ2-1	TRBV3-1/TRBV3-2	-	TGTGCCAGCAGCCAAGGACTAGATCAGTACAATGAGCAGTTCTTC	CASSQGLDQYNEQFF
-	TRBJ2-2	TRBV2	-	TGTGCCAGCAGGAGGGATTCGAACACCGGGGAGCTGTTTTTT	CASRRDSNTGELFF
-	TRBJ1-2	TRBV1	-	TGCACCAGCAGCCAAGTAGGACCACGGGGTAGCGGCTACACCTTC	CTSSQVGPRGSGYTF
many	TRBJ2-7	TRBV6-6	-	TGTGCCAGCAGTTACCGGGACGAGCAGTACTTC	CASSYRDEQYF
-	TRBJ2-1	TRBV18	-	TGTGCCAGCTCACCGAAACTAGACAATGAGCAGTTCTTC	CASSPKLDNEQFF
-	TRBJ2-7	TRBV4-1	TRBD1	TGCGCCAGCAGCCAAGAGGCGAAGTGGACAGGCTCCAACGAGCAGTACTTC	CASSQEAKWTGSNEQYF
-	TRBJ1-5	TRBV30	TRBD1	TGTGCCTGGAGTGCCGCCTGGACAGGGGACCAGCCCCAGCATTTT	CAWSAAWTGDQPQHF
-	TRBJ1-2	TRBV7-2	-	TGTGCCAGCAGCTCAGGCTCCGACCGCCTTAACTATGGCTACACCTTC	CASSSGSDRLNYGYTF
once	TRBJ2-7	TRBV3-1/TRBV3-2	-	TGTGCCAGCAGCCAAGATCTCTACAGTCACTACGAGCAGTACTTC	CASSQDLYSHYEQYF
-	TRBJ1-6	TRBV27	-	TGTGCCAGCAGTTTGAGTGGTGGTCGTTCACCCCTCCACTTT	CASSLSGGRSPLHF
-	TRBJ1-1	TRBV5-4	-	TGTGCCAGCAGCCCGGTGAGGGGGGGCAACACTGAAGCTTTCTTT	CASSPVRGGNTEAFF
-	TRBJ1-1	TRBV11-3	TRBD1	TGTGCCAGCAGCTCAAGACAGGGGGCGAACACTGAAGCTTTCTTT	CASSSRQGANTEAFF
-	TRBJ1-1	TRBV27	TRBD1	TGTGCCAGCAGAAAACAGGGGGCGGACACTGAAGCTTTCTTT	CASRKQGADTEAFF
-	TRBJ1-3	TRBV30	-	TGTGCCGGAATACTGTCAAATAGGGAGGACACCATATATTTT	CAGILSNREDTIYF
-	TRBJ2-7	TRBV9	-	TGTGCCAGCAGCGTACATTCTTCTACCTACGAGCAGTACTTC	CASSVHSSTYEQYF
-	TRBJ1-1	TRBV6-2/TRBV6-3	-	TGTGCCAGCAGTTACTCGACATTGTCGTCCGAAGCTTTCTTT	CASSYSTLSSEAFF
once	TRBJ2-5	TRBV7-9	-	TGTGCCAGCAGCCCTCCGGGCCAGGGAGAGACCCAGTACTTC	CASSPPGQGETQYF
-	TRBJ2-7	TRBV11-3	TRBD1	TGTGCCAGCAGCTCCGGGACAGGGGTGCACGAGCAGTACTTC	CASSSGTGVHEQYF